The 18 T cell receptor beta chains below all came from one sample that was sequenced in a study of shared clonotypes between healthy human individuals. The table came from immunoSEQ multiplex PCR; TCRdb's copy has only in-frame clones and leaves some out. Here the sample spans around 1,100,000 clones, roughly 80% being singletons. The sequenced sample consisted of memory CD4+ T cells from PBMCs. Sample subset: CD45RA-negative fraction. Receptors were obtained from a man aged 18-30 years in good health. Some clones in this sample may be carry-over from other donors' samples.

V gene TRBV30 combines with J gene TRBJ1-5, with no clear D. Trimming removed 2 bases at V and 4 bases at J, with 18 bases between. The CDR3 covers 16 residues. Germline V CDR1 and CDR2: GTSNPN, SVGIG (reference sequence). The CDR3 sequence: CAWSRVGPSLNQPQHF. CDR3 DNA: TGTGCCTGGAGTCGGGTAGGGCCTTCCCTTAATCAGCCCCAGCATTTT. Full variable domain (missing parts from reference TRBV30 and TRBJ1-5): SQTIHQWPATLVQPVGSPLSLECTVEGTSNPNLYWYRQAAGRGLQLLFYSVGIGQISSEVPQNLSASRPQDRQFILSSKKLLLSDSGFYLCAWSRVGPSLNQPQHFGDGTRLSIL.

The chain carries TRBV19 and TRBJ1-2; a possible D gene is TRBD1 (5 bases). Trimming took off 3 bases at V and 8 bases at J, with 16 bases between the two ends. The CDR3 has 14 residues. CDR1 LNHDA and CDR2 SQIVND come from the germline V gene (reference sequence). This CDR3 is CASSMGDSARGYTF. The CDR3, as DNA: TGTGCCAGTAGTATGGGGGACTCGGCGAGGGGCTACACCTTC.

The chain is built from TRBV29-1 and TRBJ2-5; 7 nucleotides line up with TRBD1. The V segment lost 0 bases and the J segment 5 bases; nucleotides outside the gene matches: 6. In germline, CDR1 is SQVTM, CDR2 ANQGSEA. The CDR3 runs to 14 residues. CDR3 loop: CSVEERGRGETQYF. The CDR3, as DNA: TGCAGCGTTGAAGAAAGGGGGCGCGGGGAGACCCAGTACTTC.

This rearrangement joins TRBV7-3 to TRBJ1-2; the D gene is possibly TRBD1 (5 bases). Germline V gene sequence: CDR1 SGHTA, CDR2 FQGTGA. The CDR3 extends over 15 amino acids. Trimming removed 2 bases from V and 4 bases from J, with 14 bases in between. CDR3 sequence reads: CASSLSPGQVYGYTF. DNA for the CDR3: TGTGCCAGCAGCTTATCCCCTGGACAAGTCTATGGCTACACCTTC.

The chain combines TRBV7-2 with TRBJ2-3; no definite D call. The CDR3 loop spans 15 amino acids. Trimming shortened V by 4 bases and J by 5 bases, and 16 bases separated the two germline ends. Germline CDR1 is SGHTA and CDR2 is FQGNSA. CDR3 amino acids: CASSSYRAGVDTQYF. CDR3 bases: TGTGCCAGCAGCTCCTACCGGGCCGGAGTAGATACGCAGTATTTT. Filled out from reference TRBV7-2 and TRBJ2-3, the complete variable domain reads GAGVSQSPSNKVTEKGKDVELRCDPISGHTALYWYRQSLGQGLEFLIYFQGNSAPDKSGLPSDRFSAERTGGSVSTLTIQRTQQEDSAVYLCASSSYRAGVDTQYFGPGTRLTVL.

This clone was seen a single time. V usage is TRBV6-1 and J usage is TRBJ1-5; 7 bases agree with TRBD1. Germline lookup yields CDR1 MNHNS and CDR2 SASEGT. There are 13 residues in the CDR3. The trim removed 5 bases at V and 6 bases at J, leaving 4 bases unmatched. CDR3 loop: CASSRQGSQPQHF. The DNA for the CDR3 is TGTGCCAGCAGTCGACAGGGTAGTCAGCCCCAGCATTTT.

The chain couples TRBV28 to TRBJ1-4; D not resolved. V lost 1 base and J lost 3, with 9 bases in between. This CDR3 region has 15 residues. CDR1 and CDR2 (germline): MDHEN, SYDVKM. The CDR3 here is CASSLLGSANEKLFF. CDR3 bases: TGTGCCAGCAGTTTATTGGGTTCAGCTAATGAAAAACTGTTTTTT.

The chain couples TRBV28 to TRBJ1-1; TRBD1 aligns across 7 bases. J lost 11 bases, V lost 3 bases, and 6 bases had no gene match. The CDR3 is 12 amino acids. CDR1 MDHEN and CDR2 SYDVKM come from the germline V gene. CDR3 amino acids: CASSLKGGRAFF. The DNA of the CDR3 is TGTGCCAGCAGTTTGAAAGGGGGCCGGGCTTTCTTT.

V is TRBV7-9 and J is TRBJ2-2; D perhaps matches TRBD2 (6 bases). V was clipped by 4 bases and J by 1 base, with 7 bases between them. The V gene's germline CDR1 is SEHNR and CDR2 FQNEAQ (reference sequence). The CDR3 length is 14 residues. CDR3 in amino acids: CASSWGLNTGELFF. In nucleotides, the CDR3 is TGTGCCAGCAGCTGGGGACTGAACACCGGGGAGCTGTTTTTT.

This clone was found once. The chain couples TRBV9 to TRBJ2-6; D call uncertain. In germline, CDR1 is SGDLS, CDR2 YYNGEE. The germline V and J ends were trimmed by 0 bases and 2 bases, with 6 bases remaining between them. The CDR3 is made up of 15 amino acids. The DNA of the CDR3 is TGTGCCAGCAGCGTAGAGGTCCCTGGGGCCAACGTCCTGACTTTC. It specifies CASSVEVPGANVLTF.

The chain uses TRBV2 and TRBJ1-1; no reliable D call. Germline lookup yields CDR1 SNHLY and CDR2 FYNNEI. CDR3 size: 12 residues. The V gene lost 10 bases and the J gene lost 1 base, with 10 bases spanning the gap. DNA for the CDR3: TGTGCCATGGGGAAGGCGAACACTGAAGCTTTCTTT. Its translation: CAMGKANTEAFF.

The chain combines TRBV5-1 with TRBJ1-2; D unresolved. The CDR3 has 12 residues. V gave up 3 bases and J gave up 4 bases, with 7 bases separating them. Germline values: CDR1 SGHRS, CDR2 YFSETQ. The CDR3, as DNA: TGCGCCAGCAGCTCGGAGGCCTATGGCTACACCTTC. Its translation is CASSSEAYGYTF.

This clone was observed a few times. The rearrangement uses TRBV27 and TRBJ2-6; the match to TRBD2 covers 14 bases. Trimming took 6 bases from V and 3 from J; bases not matched to a gene: 4. CDR3 length: 17 amino acids. CDR1 is MNHEY, CDR2 SMNVEV, per germline (reference sequence). This chain's CDR3 is CASSRLAGGYGANVLTF. In nucleotides, the CDR3 is TGTGCCAGCAGCCGACTAGCGGGAGGGTATGGGGCCAACGTCCTGACTTTC.

In this sample, this clone turned up once. The chain is built from TRBV28 and TRBJ2-3; no firm D call. Between the trimmed V and J ends, which lost 5 bases and 0 bases, there was a span of 27 bases. The CDR3 sequence is 20 residues long. Germline V lookup: CDR1 MDHEN, CDR2 SYDVKM. The CDR3: CASSTLYSRPNLSSTDTQYF. The CDR3, as DNA: TGTGCCAGCAGTACCCTTTACTCGAGGCCCAACCTATCTAGCACAGATACGCAGTATTTT.

The chain employs TRBV2 and TRBJ2-7; D not certain. CDR3 size: 13 residues. The germline V gene has CDR1 SNHLY and CDR2 FYNNEI. V lost 6 bases to trimming and J lost 3 bases, with 12 bases between them. CDR3 DNA sequence: TGTGCCAGCAGCCGATATCTAGGCTACGAGCAGTACTTC. Translating gives CASSRYLGYEQYF.

The chain couples TRBV18 to TRBJ2-3; TRBD1 agrees at 9 bases. V lost 3 bases to trimming and J lost 2 bases; unmatched junction nucleotides: 3. CDR3 length: 15 amino acids. Per germline, CDR1 KGHSH and CDR2 LQKENI. This CDR3 reads CASSPRQGDTDTQYF. CDR3 nucleotides: TGTGCCAGCTCACCGCGACAGGGGGACACAGATACGCAGTATTTT.

The gene calls are TRBV7-2 and TRBJ1-4; a weak D match, TRBD1 (6 bases). CDR3 length equals 15 residues. The V and J ends lost 5 bases and 8 bases respectively, with 18 bases between them. Germline lookup yields CDR1 SGHTA and CDR2 FQGNSA. The CDR3 is CASSGGWGAGEKLFF. CDR3 DNA sequence: TGTGCCAGCAGCGGAGGCTGGGGGGCCGGGGAAAAACTGTTTTTT.

The chain combines TRBV7-2 with TRBJ2-4; D is uncertain. This CDR3 has 12 residues. Germline V CDR1 and CDR2: SGHTA, FQGNSA. The ends were cut back, 2 bases at V and 7 bases at J, with 6 bases in the middle. CDR3 in DNA: TGTGCCAGCAGCTTAACGCAGAACATTCAGTACTTC. This encodes CASSLTQNIQYF.